What follows are 18 T cell receptor beta chains derived from one specimen sequenced in a study of CD8+ T cells in alopecia areata. Treatment indicated: oral pan-JAK inhibitor, 5-10 mg twice daily. cDNA serving as the sequencing template came from extracted, reverse transcribed RNA. This table comes from immunoSEQ multiplex PCR, and its TCRdb copy is limited to in-frame clones, with some not included. The profile shows 130,000 or so clones, 70% to 90% of them singletons. The source was CD8+ T cells sorted from blood, collected at week 4, from a patient treated with tofacitinib. These TCRs come from a human donor with alopecia areata.

The gene calls are TRBV7-9 and TRBJ2-7, with 7 bases identical to TRBD1. The CDR3 runs to 16 residues. V dropped 4 bases and J dropped 2; count of bases not matched to a gene: 11. Germline V gene sequence: CDR1 SEHNR, CDR2 FQNEAQ (reference sequence). The CDR3 reads CASSSLGTETPYEQYF. DNA for the CDR3: TGTGCCAGCAGCTCCCTCGGGACAGAGACCCCCTACGAGCAGTACTTC.

The chain recombines TRBV2 with TRBJ2-7; D ambiguous. The germline V gene has CDR1 SNHLY and CDR2 FYNNEI. V was cut by 0 bases and J by 2 bases, with 8 bases left in between. This CDR3 is 14 amino acids long. This chain's CDR3 is CASSEAGLTYEQYF. CDR3 nucleotide sequence: TGTGCCAGCAGTGAAGCAGGTCTGACCTACGAGCAGTACTTC.

This clone was seen a few times. This chain connects TRBV5-4 to TRBJ2-1; D may correspond to TRBD1 or TRBD2 (5 bases each). Germline V gene sequence: CDR1 SGHNT, CDR2 YYREEE (reference sequence). V dropped 2 bases and J dropped 1 base, with 10 bases sitting between them. There are 15 residues in the CDR3. The CDR3 reads CASSFGDVSYNEQFF. The CDR3 DNA follows: TGTGCCAGCAGCTTTGGGGACGTGTCCTACAATGAGCAGTTCTTC.

This clone was detected once. The rearrangement joins TRBV5-6 to TRBJ2-7; TRBD2 might be the D (6 bases). In germline, CDR1 is SGHDT, CDR2 YYEEEE. Trimming took off 1 base at V and 2 bases at J, with 13 bases between the two ends. The CDR3 is made up of 15 amino acids. The CDR3 DNA reads TGTGCCAGCAGCTTGTCCCAGCGGGCAGCCTACGAGCAGTACTTC. Its translation is CASSLSQRAAYEQYF.

The chain carries TRBV28 and TRBJ2-5, with no clear D. CDR3 length: 17 residues. V was cut by 3 bases and J by 2 bases, with 19 bases left in between. Germline CDR1 reads MDHEN; CDR2 reads SYDVKM. The CDR3, as DNA: TGTGCCAGCAGTTTTCCCCCCATGTATGGGATTCAAGAGACCCAGTACTTC. Translation: CASSFPPMYGIQETQYF.

The genes are TRBV5-1 and TRBJ2-1, with D possibly called TRBD1 or TRBD2 (5 bases each). The CDR3 length is 16 residues. Germline V gives CDR1 SGHRS, CDR2 YFSETQ. Trimming left V 0 bases short and J 0 bases short, with 10 bases between. DNA of the CDR3: TGCGCCAGCAGCTTGGATGAGGGGCACTCCTACAATGAGCAGTTCTTC. It yields the protein CASSLDEGHSYNEQFF.

This rearrangement joins TRBV7-9 to TRBJ1-2; TRBD1 matches at 7 bases. CDR1 SEHNR and CDR2 FQNEAQ come from the germline V gene (reference sequence). The CDR3 length is 13 residues. V dropped 6 bases and J dropped 4; count of bases not matched to a gene: 5. CDR3 nucleotides: TGTGCCAGCAGGCCGACAGGGATCTATGGCTACACCTTC. Amino acid sequence: CASRPTGIYGYTF. The full variable domain, rest sourced from reference TRBV7-9 and TRBJ1-2, is DTGVSQNPRHKITKRGQNVTFRCDPISEHNRLYWYRQTLGQGPEFLTYFQNEAQLEKSRLLSDRFSAERPKGSFSTLEIQRTEQGDSAMYLCASRPTGIYGYTFGSGTRLTVV.

For this clone: Other nucleotide sequences from this sample produce the same CDR3. V usage is TRBV7-6 and J usage is TRBJ2-7; 13 bases are a match to TRBD2. V shed 1 base and J 2 bases; nucleotides not matched to a gene: 2. The CDR3 runs to 16 residues. Germline lookup yields CDR1 SGHVS and CDR2 FNYEAQ. The CDR3 bases are TGTGCCAGCAGCTTAGGGGGGACTAGCGGGACCTACGAGCAGTACTTC. Protein: CASSLGGTSGTYEQYF.

The chain uses TRBV6-6 and TRBJ2-7; weak D call: TRBD2 (5 bases). In germline, CDR1 is MNHNY, CDR2 SVGAGI (reference sequence). Deletions cut 6 bases from V and 3 bases from J, with 18 bases between. The CDR3 contains 15 residues. CDR3 region: CASRRRGPNNYEQYF. DNA of the CDR3: TGTGCCAGCAGGCGCCGGGGTCCCAATAACTACGAGCAGTACTTC.

The rearrangement uses TRBV11-2 and TRBJ2-3, with TRBD1 as a possible D gene (6 bases). The germline V and J ends were trimmed by 2 bases and 5 bases, with 11 bases remaining between them. Germline V CDR1 and CDR2: SGHAT, FQNNGV. The CDR3 is made up of 14 amino acids. The DNA of the CDR3 is TGTGCCAGCAGCTTACTAACAGGGCAAGATACGCAGTATTTT. Protein sequence: CASSLLTGQDTQYF.

The CDR3 nucleotides read TGTGCCAGCAGGGGACTAGCGGGAGGAGGGACAGATACGCAGTATTTT. It yields the protein CASRGLAGGGTDTQYF. The V and J genes are TRBV2 and TRBJ2-3, with TRBD2 matching 15 bases. Trimming removed 6 bases from V and 3 bases from J; junction bases left unmatched: 4. The CDR3 totals 16 residues. The germline gives CDR1 SNHLY, CDR2 FYNNEI.

This sequence joins TRBV5-4 and TRBJ2-1, with TRBD2 matching over 9 bases. The CDR3 has 15 residues. The ends lost 0 bases at V and 8 bases at J; junction bases unmatched: 6. The germline V gene encodes CDR1 SGHNT and CDR2 YYREEE (reference sequence). The CDR3 is CASSLGGRALDEQFF. CDR3 nucleotide sequence: TGTGCCAGCAGCTTGGGCGGGAGGGCTTTAGATGAGCAGTTCTTC.

The chain recombines TRBV4-1 with TRBJ2-3; D unresolved. Per germline, CDR1 MGHRA and CDR2 YSYEKL. This CDR3 spans 16 amino acids. V dropped 5 bases and J dropped 1 base, with 16 bases sitting between them. The CDR3 bases are TGCGCCAGCAGCTCACCCCGCGGCGGAGGCACAGATACGCAGTATTTT. Protein product: CASSSPRGGGTDTQYF.

This rearrangement joins TRBV27 to TRBJ2-1; 7 bases agree with TRBD1. The CDR3 consists of 10 residues. Looked up from germline, CDR1 is MNHEY and CDR2 is SMNVEV (reference sequence). CDR3 nucleotides: TGTCAAACGGGGACAGACGAGCAGTTCTTC. Protein: CQTGTDEQFF.

J is TRBJ2-1 and V is TRBV30, with 10 nucleotides matching TRBD2. The germline V gene has CDR1 GTSNPN and CDR2 SVGIG (reference sequence). There are 18 residues in the CDR3. Germline trimming cut 2 bases from V and 7 bases from J; bases unmatched to any gene: 17. The CDR3 loop reads CAWSLGASGSLITNEQFF. The CDR3, as DNA: TGTGCCTGGAGTTTGGGGGCTAGCGGGAGTCTTATTACGAATGAGCAGTTCTTC. Supplemented by reference TRBV30 and TRBJ2-1, the full variable domain reads SQTIHQWPATLVQPVGSPLSLECTVEGTSNPNLYWYRQAAGRGLQLLFYSVGIGQISSEVPQNLSASRPQDRQFILSSKKLLLSDSGFYLCAWSLGASGSLITNEQFFGPGTRLTVL.

The chain couples TRBV27 to TRBJ2-7, with 9 positions matching TRBD2. J gave up 4 bases and V 3 bases, and 4 bases lay outside the gene matches. Germline V gene sequence: CDR1 MNHEY, CDR2 SMNVEV (reference sequence). The CDR3 spans 14 residues. The CDR3 reads CASSFAGGRYEQYF. CDR3 DNA: TGTGCCAGCAGTTTTGCGGGAGGGAGATACGAGCAGTACTTC.

This clone was seen only a few times. This chain links TRBV7-6 with TRBJ2-1; D not certain. The CDR3 length is 14 residues. Per germline, CDR1 SGHVS and CDR2 FNYEAQ. Trimming cost V 4 bases and J 13 bases, with 20 bases left between them. Here the CDR3 DNA reads TGTGCCAGCAGCTCCGATGGGGTTATAGACACCCAGTTCTTC. Amino acid sequence: CASSSDGVIDTQFF.

The V and J genes are TRBV6-5 and TRBJ2-7; possible D gene TRBD2, 6 bases. The CDR3 spans 14 residues. Germline CDR1 and CDR2: MNHEY and SVGAGI. With 2 bases removed from V and 3 bases from J, the gap between germline ends came to 11 bases. The CDR3 protein is CASSYAGGNYEQYF. The CDR3, as DNA: TGTGCCAGCAGTTACGCCGGGGGTAACTACGAGCAGTACTTC.